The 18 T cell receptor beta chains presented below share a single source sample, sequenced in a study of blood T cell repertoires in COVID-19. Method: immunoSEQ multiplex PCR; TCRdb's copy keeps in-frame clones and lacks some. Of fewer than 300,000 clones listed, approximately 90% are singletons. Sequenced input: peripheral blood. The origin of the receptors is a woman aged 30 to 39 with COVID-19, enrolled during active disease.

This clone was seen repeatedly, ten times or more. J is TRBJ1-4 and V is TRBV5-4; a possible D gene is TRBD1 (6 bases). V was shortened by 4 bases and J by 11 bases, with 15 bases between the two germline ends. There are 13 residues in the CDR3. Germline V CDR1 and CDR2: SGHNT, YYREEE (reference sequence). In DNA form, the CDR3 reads TGTGCCAGCAGCGGGGAGGGAAGGGGGAAACTGTTTTTT. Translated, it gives CASSGEGRGKLFF.

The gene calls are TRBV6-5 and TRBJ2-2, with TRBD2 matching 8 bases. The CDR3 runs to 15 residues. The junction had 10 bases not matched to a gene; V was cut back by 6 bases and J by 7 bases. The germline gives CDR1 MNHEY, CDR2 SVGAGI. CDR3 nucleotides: TGTGCCAGCAGGCGGGGAGCGGGAGAGGTCGGGGAGCTGTTTTTT. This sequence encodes CASRRGAGEVGELFF.

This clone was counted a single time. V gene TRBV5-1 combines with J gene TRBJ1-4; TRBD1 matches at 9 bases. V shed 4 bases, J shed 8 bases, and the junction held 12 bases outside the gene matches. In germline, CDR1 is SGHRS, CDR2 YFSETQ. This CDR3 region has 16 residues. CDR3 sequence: CASSLTGTGPQEKLFF. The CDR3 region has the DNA TGCGCCAGCAGCCTGACCGGGACAGGGCCTCAAGAAAAACTGTTTTTT.

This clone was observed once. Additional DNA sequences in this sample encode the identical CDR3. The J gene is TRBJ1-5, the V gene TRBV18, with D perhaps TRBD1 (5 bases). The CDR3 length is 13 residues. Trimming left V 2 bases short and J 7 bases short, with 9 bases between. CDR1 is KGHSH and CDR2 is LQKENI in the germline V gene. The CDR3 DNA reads TGTGCCAGCTCACCAGGAGGGGACCAGCCCCAGCATTTT. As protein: CASSPGGDQPQHF.

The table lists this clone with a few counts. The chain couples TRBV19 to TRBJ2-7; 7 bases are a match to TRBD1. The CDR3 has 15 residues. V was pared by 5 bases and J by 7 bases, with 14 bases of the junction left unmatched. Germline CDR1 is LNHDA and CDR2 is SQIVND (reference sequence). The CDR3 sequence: CASSGSRTGSREQYF. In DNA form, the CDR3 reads TGTGCCAGTAGTGGTTCAAGGACAGGCTCGAGGGAGCAGTACTTC.

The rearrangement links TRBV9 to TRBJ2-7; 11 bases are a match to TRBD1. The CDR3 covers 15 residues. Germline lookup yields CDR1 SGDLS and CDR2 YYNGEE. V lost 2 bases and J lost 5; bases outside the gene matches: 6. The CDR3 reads CASSVWDRGFDEQYF. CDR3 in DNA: TGTGCCAGCAGCGTTTGGGACAGGGGGTTCGACGAGCAGTACTTC.

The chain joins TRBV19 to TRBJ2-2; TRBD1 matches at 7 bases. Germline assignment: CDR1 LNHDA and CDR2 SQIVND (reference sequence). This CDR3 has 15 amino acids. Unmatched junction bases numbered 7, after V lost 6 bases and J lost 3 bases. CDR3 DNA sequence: TGTGCCAGTAGAAAGCGGCAGGGGGACACCGGGGAGCTGTTTTTT. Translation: CASRKRQGDTGELFF.

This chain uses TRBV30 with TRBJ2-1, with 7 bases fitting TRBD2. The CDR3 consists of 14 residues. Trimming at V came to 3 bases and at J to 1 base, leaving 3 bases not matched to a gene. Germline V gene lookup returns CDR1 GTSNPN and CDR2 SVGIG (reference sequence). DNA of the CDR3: TGTGCCTGGAGCAGCGGGACTTCCTACAATGAGCAGTTCTTC. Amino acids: CAWSSGTSYNEQFF.

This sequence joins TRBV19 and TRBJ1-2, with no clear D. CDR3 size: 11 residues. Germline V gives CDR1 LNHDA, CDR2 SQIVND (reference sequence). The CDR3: CASGLNYGYTF. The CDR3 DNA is TGTGCGTCAGGACTCAACTATGGCTACACCTTC.

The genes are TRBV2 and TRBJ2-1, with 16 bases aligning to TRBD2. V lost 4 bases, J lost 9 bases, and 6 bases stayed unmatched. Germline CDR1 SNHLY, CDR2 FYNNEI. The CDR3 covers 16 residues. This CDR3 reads CASSVGTSGRAVEQFF. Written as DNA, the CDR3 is TGTGCCAGCAGTGTGGGGACTAGCGGGAGGGCCGTTGAGCAGTTCTTC. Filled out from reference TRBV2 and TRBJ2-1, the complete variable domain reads EPEVTQTPSHQVTQMGQEVILRCVPISNHLYFYWYRQILGQKVEFLVSFYNNEISEKSEIFDDQFSVERPDGSNFTLKIRSTKLEDSAMYFCASSVGTSGRAVEQFFGPGTRLTVL.

The CDR3 DNA reads as TGTGCCAGCAGCCGGATCGGACAGGGAGAAGAGACCCAGTACTTC. Protein sequence: CASSRIGQGEETQYF. The chain has TRBV2 and TRBJ2-5; 8 bases fit TRBD1. Germline CDR1 SNHLY, CDR2 FYNNEI. Trimming cost V 6 bases and J 3 bases; bases outside gene matches: 9. There are 15 residues in the CDR3.

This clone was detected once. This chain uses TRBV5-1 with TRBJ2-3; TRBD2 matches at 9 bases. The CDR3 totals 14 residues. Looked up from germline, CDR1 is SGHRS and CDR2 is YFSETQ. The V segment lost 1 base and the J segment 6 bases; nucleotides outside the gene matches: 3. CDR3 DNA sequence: TGCGCCAGCAGCTTGACTAGCGGGTATGATACGCAGTATTTT. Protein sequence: CASSLTSGYDTQYF.

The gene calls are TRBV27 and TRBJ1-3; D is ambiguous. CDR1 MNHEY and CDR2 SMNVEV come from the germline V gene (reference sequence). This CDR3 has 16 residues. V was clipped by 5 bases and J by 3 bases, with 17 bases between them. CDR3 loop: CASSPDRRVRGNTIYF. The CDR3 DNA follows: TGTGCCAGCAGTCCCGACCGGAGGGTGCGTGGAAACACCATATATTTT.

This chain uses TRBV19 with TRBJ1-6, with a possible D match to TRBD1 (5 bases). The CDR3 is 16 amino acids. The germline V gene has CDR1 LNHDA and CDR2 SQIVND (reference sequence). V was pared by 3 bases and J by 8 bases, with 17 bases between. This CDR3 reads CASSIGQGAGDSPLHF. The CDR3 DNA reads TGTGCCAGTAGTATCGGTCAAGGGGCTGGGGATTCACCCCTCCACTTT.

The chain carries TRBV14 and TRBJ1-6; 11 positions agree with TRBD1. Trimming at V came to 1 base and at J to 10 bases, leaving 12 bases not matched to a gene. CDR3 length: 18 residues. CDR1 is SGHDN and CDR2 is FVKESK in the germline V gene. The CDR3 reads CASSQGLSGTGGKSPLHF. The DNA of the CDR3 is TGTGCCAGCAGCCAAGGCCTTTCCGGGACAGGGGGAAAATCACCCCTCCACTTT.

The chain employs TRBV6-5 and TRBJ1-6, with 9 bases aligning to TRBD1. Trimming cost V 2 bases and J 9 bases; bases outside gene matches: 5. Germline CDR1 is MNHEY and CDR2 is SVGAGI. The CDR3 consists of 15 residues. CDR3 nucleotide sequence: TGTGCCAGCAGTTACAATACAGGGGGCAGTTCACCCCTCCACTTT. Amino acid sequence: CASSYNTGGSSPLHF.

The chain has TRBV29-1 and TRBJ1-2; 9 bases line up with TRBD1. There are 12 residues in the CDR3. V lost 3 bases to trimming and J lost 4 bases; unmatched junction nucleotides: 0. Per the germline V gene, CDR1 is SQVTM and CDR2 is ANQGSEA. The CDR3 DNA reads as TGCAGCGTTGAGGACAGGGGCTATGGCTACACCTTC. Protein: CSVEDRGYGYTF.

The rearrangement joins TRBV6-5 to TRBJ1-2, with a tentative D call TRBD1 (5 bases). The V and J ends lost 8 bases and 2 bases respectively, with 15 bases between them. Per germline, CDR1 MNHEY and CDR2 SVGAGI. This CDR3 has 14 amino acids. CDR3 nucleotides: TGTGCCAGCGCCTCAGGGATCTCCAACTATGGCTACACCTTC. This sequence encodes CASASGISNYGYTF.